This T cell receptor beta chain was recovered during a study of T cells in Graves' hyperthyroidism and ophthalmopathy. V lost 3 bases and J lost 6; bases outside the gene matches: 3. Germline CDR1 and CDR2: SGHVS and FNYEAQ. The CDR3 loop spans 13 amino acids. Amplified TCR beta CDR3 regions derived from RNA transcripts. The study used the HTBI primer set for a first-round RT-PCR of the TCR CDR3. TCRdb recomputed calls from the multiplex PCR reads with MiXCR, one row per CDR3 protein. The table lists more than 300,000 distinct CDR3 sequences, about 14% of them singletons. Overall study findings and caveats: Using 13 V-J features, a model discriminated ophthalmopathy from stable hyperthyroidism.

Stability of Graves' hyperthyroidism was defined as absent ophthalmopathy progression within 18 months. Thyroid ultrasound, orbital computed tomography, clinical symptoms, and serum thyroxine and TRAb underpinned diagnoses. This clonotype was counted at least ten times. Its antigen is not known. The sample comprised blood. This clonotype was sampled from a woman aged 25 to 39 with Graves' hyperthyroidism. V and J are TRBV7-6 and TRBJ1-2, with 8 bases that match TRBD1. The CDR3 reads CASSFGQGHGYTF. CDR3 DNA sequence: TGTGCCAGCAGCTTTGGACAGGGCCATGGCTACACCTTC.